The 16 T cell receptor beta chains listed next were all sequenced from one sample in a study of cytomegalovirus exposure and HLA in healthy donors. Primers for the PCR totalled 60 Vbeta and 13 Jbeta. The table came from immunoSEQ multiplex PCR; TCRdb's copy has only in-frame clones and leaves some out. The repertoire holds approximately 130,000 clones, roughly 9.6% seen once, with roughly 7.2% in the top ten. The specimen was PBMCs. All receptors derive from a woman between 35 and 50 years old in good health and CMV-seropositive.

The chain employs TRBV6-5 and TRBJ1-4, with 9 bases that match TRBD1. The length of the CDR3 is 16 residues. The V gene's germline CDR1 is MNHEY and CDR2 SVGAGI. V lost 0 bases, J lost 8 bases, and 7 bases stayed unmatched. CDR3 bases: TGTGCCAGCAGTTACTCCGTACAGGGGGCCGACGAAAAACTGTTTTTT. It encodes CASSYSVQGADEKLFF.

The CDR3 loop is CASSVESESPLHF. CDR3 bases: TGTGCCAGCAGCGTAGAGAGTGAATCACCCCTCCACTTT. The rearrangement uses TRBV9 and TRBJ1-6; no clear D. The CDR3 has 13 residues. The V end was cut by 0 bases, the J end by 10 bases, with 8 bases between. Germline CDR1 SGDLS, CDR2 YYNGEE.

V is TRBV9 and J is TRBJ1-1; the match to TRBD1 covers 7 bases. V gave up 3 bases and J gave up 1 base; unmatched junction bases: 3. This CDR3 contains 14 residues. Germline CDR1 is SGDLS and CDR2 is YYNGEE. The CDR3 is CASSGTGANTEAFF. The DNA for the CDR3 is TGTGCCAGCAGCGGCACAGGGGCGAACACTGAAGCTTTCTTT.

In this sample, this clone turned up a few times. The J gene is TRBJ1-2, the V gene TRBV5-5; no clear D gene. Germline V gene data show CDR1 as SGHKS and CDR2 as YYEKEE (reference sequence). CDR3 length equals 13 residues. V was cut by 1 base and J by 4 bases, with 8 bases left in between. The CDR3 nucleotides are TGTGCCAGCAGCTTGCCCCCCGGCTATGGCTACACCTTC. This gives the protein CASSLPPGYGYTF.

This clone was counted many times. The CDR3 region has the DNA TGTGCCAGCAGCCCCCGGTATAGCGGGGCTGGGGAGCTGTTTTTT. Its translation is CASSPRYSGAGELFF. The V and J genes are TRBV14 and TRBJ2-2; TRBD2 agrees at 8 bases. J lost 8 bases, V lost 4 bases, and 9 bases had no gene match. Germline V gene data show CDR1 as SGHDN and CDR2 as FVKESK. The CDR3 runs 15 residues.

This clone was seen more than once but under ten times. The chain combines TRBV28 with TRBJ1-2, with D unresolved. Germline V CDR1 and CDR2: MDHEN, SYDVKM. Deletions cut 1 base from V and 3 bases from J, with 12 bases between. The CDR3 consists of 15 residues. The CDR3 coding sequence is TGTGCCAGCAGTTTATCAATCGGGTTGGACTATGGCTACACCTTC. Amino acids: CASSLSIGLDYGYTF.

This chain uses TRBV6-1 with TRBJ2-5, with D unresolved. The DNA end is more similar to TRBJ2-7, so the J call may be wrong. The CDR3 consists of 15 residues. CDR1 is MNHNS, CDR2 SASEGT, per germline. The CDR3 sequence is CASSTEVGVSYEQYF. The DNA for the CDR3 is TGTGCCAGCAGTACCGAGGTAGGAGTCTCCTACGAGCAGTACTTC.

This chain links TRBV19 with TRBJ1-5; perhaps TRBD1 as D (5 bases). The length of the CDR3 is 14 residues. Germline-derived CDR1 and CDR2 are LNHDA and SQIVND (reference sequence). Deletions cut 8 bases from V and 0 bases from J, with 11 bases between. The CDR3 sequence is CASAPGNSNQPQHF. The CDR3 DNA sequence: TGTGCCAGTGCCCCAGGGAATAGCAATCAGCCCCAGCATTTT. The variable domain in full, completed from reference TRBV19 and TRBJ1-5, reads DGGITQSPKYLFRKEGQNVTLSCEQNLNHDAMYWYRQDPGQGLRLIYYSQIVNDFQKGDIAEGYSVSREKKESFPLTVTSAQKNPTAFYLCASAPGNSNQPQHFGDGTRLSIL.

The V call is TRBV18, the J call TRBJ2-2; the match to TRBD1 covers 10 bases. The CDR3 is made up of 16 amino acids. Trimming took 6 bases from V and 4 from J; bases not matched to a gene: 8. Germline lookup yields CDR1 KGHSH and CDR2 LQKENI. The CDR3 protein is CASSRGQGKATGELFF. DNA for the CDR3: TGTGCCAGCTCTCGGGGACAGGGGAAGGCCACCGGGGAGCTGTTTTTT.

A few counts support this clone. The genes are TRBV7-2 and TRBJ1-6, with D possibly matching TRBD1 (5 bases). CDR1 and CDR2 from the germline V gene are SGHTA and FQGNSA. The V end was cut by 5 bases, the J end by 7 bases, with 12 bases between. CDR3 size: 14 residues. CDR3 amino acids: CASSPRTRNSPLHF. CDR3 DNA sequence: TGTGCCAGCAGCCCCAGGACAAGAAATTCACCCCTCCACTTT.

The chain employs TRBV18 and TRBJ2-7; TRBD2 aligns across 13 bases. V shed 6 bases, J shed 4 bases, and the junction held 3 bases outside the gene matches. Per the germline V gene, CDR1 is KGHSH and CDR2 is LQKENI. The CDR3 contains 14 residues. DNA for the CDR3: TGTGCCAGCTCCGGGGGACTAGCGGGGTACGAGCAGTACTTC. Translating gives CASSGGLAGYEQYF.

The sample holds a few counts of this clone. This rearrangement joins TRBV4-3 to TRBJ2-1, with D perhaps matching TRBD2 (7 bases). Germline V gene sequence: CDR1 LGHNA, CDR2 YSLEER. The CDR3 covers 15 residues. Between the trimmed V and J ends, which lost 0 bases and 6 bases, there was a span of 12 bases. CDR3 coding DNA: TGCGCCAGCAGCCAAGAGATAGGGGGGGCCAATGAGCAGTTCTTC. Protein product: CASSQEIGGANEQFF.

This clone was observed a handful of times. The J gene is TRBJ1-5, the V gene TRBV18; D unresolved. This CDR3 comprises 12 residues. Germline lookup yields CDR1 KGHSH and CDR2 LQKENI. V was clipped by 0 bases and J by 11 bases, with 8 bases between them. The CDR3 DNA is TGTGCCAGCTCACCACCTTCAGGTTCCCAGCATTTT. This sequence encodes CASSPPSGSQHF.

This clone was recorded a few times. The gene calls are TRBV7-6 and TRBJ2-1; 7 bases align to TRBD1. CDR1 is SGHVS and CDR2 is FNYEAQ in the germline V gene. V shed 2 bases, J shed 4 bases, and the junction held 8 bases outside the gene matches. The CDR3 is made up of 16 amino acids. The CDR3 reads CASSLSSDRPYNEQFF. CDR3 nucleotide sequence: TGTGCCAGCAGCTTATCCTCGGACAGGCCATACAATGAGCAGTTCTTC.

CDR3 DNA: TGTGCCAGCAGCGTAGGAGGACAGGGGGTGGATGAGCAGTTCTTC. Translation gives CASSVGGQGVDEQFF. The chain links TRBV9 to TRBJ2-1; 10 positions agree with TRBD1. The junction had 5 bases not matched to a gene; V was cut back by 0 bases and J by 8 bases. Germline V gives CDR1 SGDLS, CDR2 YYNGEE. There are 15 residues in the CDR3.

The chain joins TRBV5-1 to TRBJ2-5; 10 bases fit TRBD2. J lost 2 bases, V lost 0 bases, and 7 bases had no gene match. Looked up from germline, CDR1 is SGHRS and CDR2 is YFSETQ. The CDR3 extends over 17 amino acids. CDR3 in amino acids: CASSLEIGTSAQETQYF. The CDR3, as DNA: TGCGCCAGCAGCTTGGAAATCGGGACTAGCGCTCAAGAGACCCAGTACTTC.